The 30 T cell receptor beta chains given below trace back to one sample, sequenced in a study of Graves' ophthalmopathy and Graves' hyperthyroidism (dated by TCRdb to the late 2010s). Sequencing was carried out with an Illumina HiSeq 2000. TCR beta CDR3 regions were amplified from RNA transcripts for repertoire sequencing. A first-round RT-PCR used HTBI primers with the Qiagen OneStep RT-PCR kit, followed by a second-round multiplex PCR, size selection and purification. TCRdb handled the public reads itself, with Q25 trimming in fastp and clone calling in MiXCR, and kept productive beta chains. Rows are unified per CDR3 protein, each entry keeping the most common DNA and genes. Within this sample are hundreds of thousands of distinct CDR3 sequences, with around 40% of them counted one time only. The top ten hold approximately 43% of the sample. The sample consisted of peripheral blood. The receptors derive from an adult man with Graves' ophthalmopathy.

Of note for this clonotype: One junction end disagrees with the germline gene, perhaps due to a read error. This chain links TRBV24-1 with TRBJ1-5; TRBD1 matches at 9 bases. CDR3 length equals 16 residues. Germline V gene sequence: CDR1 KGHDR, CDR2 SFDVKD. CDR3 coding DNA: TGTGCCAGCAGTCGACAGGGGGGGGCTTCGGGTCAGCCCCAGCATTTT. Encoded protein: CASSRQGGASGQPQHF.

This chain uses TRBV5-4 with TRBJ1-1, with 7 bases matching TRBD1. The ends lost 5 bases at V and 6 bases at J; junction bases unmatched: 4. Germline values: CDR1 SGHNT, CDR2 YYREEE (reference sequence). The CDR3 spans 12 residues. CDR3 nucleotide sequence: TGTGCCAGCAGATACGGGACAGCTGAAGCTTTCTTT. Protein product: CASRYGTAEAFF.

This clonotype was seen a few times. The chain couples TRBV2 to TRBJ2-6, with 7 nucleotides matching TRBD1. Looked up from germline, CDR1 is SNHLY and CDR2 is FYNNEI. V lost 5 bases and J lost 0; bases outside the gene matches: 7. This CDR3 is 17 amino acids long. The chain's CDR3 is CASSSGTDSSGANVLTF. For the CDR3, the DNA is TGTGCCAGCAGTTCCGGGACAGACAGCTCTGGGGCCAACGTCCTGACTTTC.

With regard to this clonotype: A read error is possible here, since a much larger clone lies one base away. V is TRBV7-9 and J is TRBJ2-7; D unresolved. This CDR3 is built from 13 residues. V was pared by 5 bases and J by 2 bases, with 10 bases between. Germline V gene sequence: CDR1 SEHNR, CDR2 FQNEAQ (reference sequence). CDR3 in DNA: TGTGCCAGCAGCCGTTTGCCCGCCTACGAGCAGTACTTC. It is translated as CASSRLPAYEQYF.

The sample holds one count of this clonotype. This sequence joins TRBV2 and TRBJ1-2; 8 bases line up with TRBD1. Trimming at V came to 11 bases and at J to 3 bases, leaving 8 bases not matched to a gene. Germline lookup yields CDR1 SNHLY and CDR2 FYNNEI. This CDR3 is 13 amino acids long. The chain's CDR3 is CAWRLDRDYGYTF. The DNA of the CDR3 is TGTGCCTGGAGGCTGGACAGGGACTATGGCTACACCTTC.

This clonotype was counted a few times. The chain uses TRBV19 and TRBJ2-1; 15 nucleotides agree with TRBD2. The germline gives CDR1 LNHDA, CDR2 SQIVND (reference sequence). J was trimmed by 4 bases and V by 6 bases; bases with no gene match: 13. CDR3 size: 19 residues. The CDR3 sequence: CASRSRTSGGAVGYNEQFF. In DNA, the CDR3 is TGTGCCAGTAGATCACGGACTAGCGGGGGGGCCGTAGGGTACAATGAGCAGTTCTTC. The whole variable domain, filled in from reference TRBV19 and TRBJ2-1, reads DGGITQSPKYLFRKEGQNVTLSCEQNLNHDAMYWYRQDPGQGLRLIYYSQIVNDFQKGDIAEGYSVSREKKESFPLTVTSAQKNPTAFYLCASRSRTSGGAVGYNEQFFGPGTRLTVL.

The V call is TRBV7-9, the J call TRBJ2-2; D unresolved. Trimming cost V 4 bases and J 2 bases, with 14 bases left between them. The CDR3 is 16 amino acids. Germline V lookup: CDR1 SEHNR, CDR2 FQNEAQ (reference sequence). The CDR3 DNA reads as TGTGCCAGCAGCTACCCGTACGGTGTAAACACCGGGGAGCTGTTTTTT. This translates into CASSYPYGVNTGELFF.

A few counts support this clonotype. V and J are TRBV6-5 and TRBJ1-3; D possibly corresponds to TRBD1 (6 bases). CDR1 and CDR2 from the germline V gene are MNHEY and SVGAGI. V was clipped by 0 bases and J by 0 bases, with 12 bases between them. The CDR3 is 17 amino acids. Here the CDR3 reads CASSYSLRTASGNTIYF. The CDR3 region has the DNA TGTGCCAGCAGTTACTCGCTACGGACAGCCTCTGGAAACACCATATATTTT.

This clonotype came up many times. The V gene is TRBV7-9, the J gene TRBJ1-4; 7 bases align to TRBD1. The junction had 14 bases not matched to a gene; V was cut back by 5 bases and J by 8 bases. Germline-derived CDR1 and CDR2 are SEHNR and FQNEAQ (reference sequence). The CDR3 has 16 residues. This chain's CDR3 is CASSPTGYRSGEKLFF. The CDR3, as DNA: TGTGCCAGCAGCCCGACAGGGTATCGGTCGGGGGAAAAACTGTTTTTT.

This clonotype has just a few counts. The chain combines TRBV12-3 or TRBV12-4 with TRBJ2-6, with D unresolved. This CDR3 is 16 amino acids long. Trimming took 2 bases from V and 4 from J, leaving 12 bases between them. This CDR3 reads CASSLRSGVGANVLTF. The CDR3 DNA follows: TGTGCCAGCAGTTTAAGGTCTGGGGTCGGGGCCAACGTCCTGACTTTC.

The chain is built from TRBV6-6 and TRBJ1-1; D gene unclear. This CDR3 contains 12 residues. Trimming left V 2 bases short and J 7 bases short, with 8 bases between. From germline, CDR1 is MNHNY and CDR2 SVGAGI (reference sequence). CDR3 loop: CASSYRAGEAFF. The CDR3 coding sequence is TGTGCCAGCAGTTACCGGGCAGGTGAAGCTTTCTTT.

There are many counts of this clonotype. Written as DNA, the CDR3 is TGTGCCACCCAGGGACCGATGAACACTGAAGCTTTCTTT. It encodes CATQGPMNTEAFF. J is TRBJ1-1 and V is TRBV7-2, with a possible D match to TRBD1 (5 bases). Germline CDR1 SGHTA, CDR2 FQGNSA. This CDR3 has 13 residues. Trimming took 10 bases from V and 0 from J, leaving 12 bases between them.

This clonotype was seen many times. The chain recombines TRBV29-1 with TRBJ1-5; tentative D call: TRBD1 (6 bases). V was cut by 6 bases and J by 2 bases, with 11 bases left in between. The length of the CDR3 is 13 residues. The germline V gene has CDR1 SQVTM and CDR2 ANQGSEA. In nucleotides, the CDR3 is TGCAGCGTAAGGGGACATGGCAATCAGCCCCAGCATTTT. The encoded protein is CSVRGHGNQPQHF. Together with reference TRBV29-1 and TRBJ1-5, the CDR3 gives the full variable domain: SAVISQKPSRDICQRGTSLTIQCQVDSQVTMMFWYRQQPGQSLTLIATANQGSEATYESGFVIDKFPISRPNLTFSTLTVSNMSPEDSSIYLCSVRGHGNQPQHFGDGTRLSIL.

This clonotype was found many times. J is TRBJ2-7 and V is TRBV12-3 or TRBV12-4; D is ambiguous. The CDR3 totals 12 residues. Deletions cut 6 bases from V and 6 bases from J, with 12 bases between. The CDR3 region is CASSHLLGEQYF. The DNA of the CDR3 is TGTGCCAGCAGCCACCTCTTGGGCGAGCAGTACTTC.

V gene TRBV19 combines with J gene TRBJ1-4; TRBD1 agrees at 8 bases. Losses at the gene ends were 5 bases for V and 4 bases for J; bases not matched to a gene: 6. CDR3 length: 15 amino acids. CDR1 and CDR2 (germline): LNHDA, SQIVND (reference sequence). DNA for the CDR3: TGTGCCAGTAGTTTAGGACAGGGAATTAATGAAAAACTGTTTTTT. It codes for CASSLGQGINEKLFF.

This clonotype was detected ten times or more. The genes are TRBV12-3 or TRBV12-4 and TRBJ1-3; no firm D call. Trimming pared 5 bases from V and 4 bases from J, leaving 9 bases between. CDR3 size: 13 residues. In DNA, the CDR3 is TGTGCCAGCAGTCCCCATGAGGGAAACACCATATATTTT. The encoded protein is CASSPHEGNTIYF.

The rearrangement links TRBV10-3 to TRBJ1-1; D not certain. The CDR3 runs 13 residues. V was shortened by 3 bases and J by 10 bases, with 15 bases between the two germline ends. Germline-derived CDR1 and CDR2 are ENHRY and SYGVKD. In nucleotides, the CDR3 is TGTGCCATCAGTGAATTCGGCAGGTCAGGAGCTTTCTTT. This encodes CAISEFGRSGAFF.

This clonotype was seen only a few times. The rearrangement uses TRBV2 and TRBJ1-6, with 12 bases fitting TRBD1. CDR1 and CDR2 (germline): SNHLY, FYNNEI. V lost 5 bases, J lost 9 bases, and 5 bases stayed unmatched. The CDR3 length is 15 residues. The CDR3 loop is CASSPWDRGRSPLHF. CDR3 nucleotide sequence: TGTGCCAGCAGTCCCTGGGACAGGGGGCGTTCACCCCTCCACTTT.

A few counts support this clonotype. One end of the junction fails to match germline, which may point to a read error. V and J are TRBV24-1 and TRBJ1-5, with a possible D match to TRBD1 (5 bases). This CDR3 is built from 15 residues. Germline CDR1 KGHDR, CDR2 SFDVKD. DNA of the CDR3: TGTGCCAGCAGTTCGCAGGGAAGAAACAATCAGCCCCAGCATTTT. Protein: CASSSQGRNNQPQHF.

The V gene is TRBV20-1, the J gene TRBJ1-1; possible D gene TRBD1, 5 bases. Deletions cut 6 bases from V and 0 bases from J, with 14 bases between. Germline V CDR1 and CDR2: DFQATT, SNEGSKA (reference sequence). This CDR3 has 14 residues. CDR3 protein: CSAALGTMNTEAFF. The DNA of the CDR3 is TGCAGTGCCGCCCTCGGGACTATGAACACTGAAGCTTTCTTT.

In this sample, this clonotype turned up a few times. The CDR3 DNA is TGCGCCAGCAGCCAAGATCGGGGAAGTAGGGAAAAACTGTTTTTT. Its translation is CASSQDRGSREKLFF. V usage is TRBV4-3 and J usage is TRBJ1-4; no clear D. V was trimmed by 0 bases and J by 8 bases, leaving 13 bases between them. CDR3 length: 15 amino acids. Germline V gene data show CDR1 as LGHNA and CDR2 as YSLEER.

The table lists this clonotype with many counts. This chain connects TRBV5-1 to TRBJ2-7; D unresolved. The CDR3 contains 13 residues. V dropped 4 bases and J dropped 3 bases, with 11 bases sitting between them. Germline CDR1 SGHRS, CDR2 YFSETQ. This CDR3 reads CASSMASSYEQYF. Here the CDR3 DNA reads TGCGCCAGCAGCATGGCCTCTAGCTACGAGCAGTACTTC.

The chain has TRBV12-3 or TRBV12-4 and TRBJ1-5; no definite D call. The CDR3 is 13 amino acids. The V end lost 5 bases, the J end lost 4 bases, and 9 bases lay between the germline ends. This CDR3 is CASSTTANQPQHF. The CDR3 nucleotides read TGTGCCAGCAGTACGACGGCGAATCAGCCCCAGCATTTT.

This clonotype was detected only a few times. This chain uses TRBV7-9 with TRBJ2-2, with D perhaps TRBD1 (5 bases). The CDR3 is made up of 13 amino acids. CDR1 and CDR2 (germline): SEHNR, FQNEAQ (reference sequence). With 5 bases removed from V and 3 bases from J, the gap between germline ends came to 7 bases. CDR3 loop: CASSRQYTGELFF. Written as DNA, the CDR3 is TGTGCCAGCAGCCGACAGTACACCGGGGAGCTGTTTTTT.

Regarding this clonotype: A much more abundant neighbour one base away suggests this may be a read error. The rearrangement joins TRBV10-3 to TRBJ1-1; D is possibly TRBD1 (6 bases). Per the germline V gene, CDR1 is ENHRY and CDR2 is SYGVKD. The CDR3 covers 15 residues. The chain's CDR3 is CAISDVAGENAEAFF. As DNA, the CDR3 is TGTGCCATCAGTGACGTGGCAGGGGAGAACGCTGAAGCTTTCTTT.

The chain recombines TRBV30 with TRBJ1-2, with TRBD1 as a possible D gene (5 bases). With 3 bases removed from V and 8 bases from J, the gap between germline ends came to 13 bases. The germline V gene encodes CDR1 GTSNPN and CDR2 SVGIG (reference sequence). The CDR3 sequence is 12 residues long. The chain's CDR3 is CAWSYQGGGYTF. The CDR3 DNA is TGTGCCTGGAGCTACCAGGGCGGAGGCTACACCTTC. The full variable domain, in which reference TRBV30 and TRBJ1-2 provide the parts outside the CDR3, is SQTIHQWPATLVQPVGSPLSLECTVEGTSNPNLYWYRQAAGRGLQLLFYSVGIGQISSEVPQNLSASRPQDRQFILSSKKLLLSDSGFYLCAWSYQGGGYTFGSGTRLTVV.

This rearrangement joins TRBV20-1 to TRBJ2-7; D is ambiguous. The CDR3 loop spans 11 amino acids. Germline V gives CDR1 DFQATT, CDR2 SNEGSKA (reference sequence). The CDR3 loop is CTPTATYEQYV. Here the CDR3 DNA reads TGCACTCCTACGGCAACCTACGAGCAGTACGTC.

The chain couples TRBV7-8 to TRBJ2-5; 11 nucleotides match TRBD1. The V gene's germline CDR1 is SGHVS and CDR2 FQNEAQ. Trimming removed 5 bases from V and 5 bases from J; junction bases left unmatched: 13. The length of the CDR3 is 17 residues. The DNA for the CDR3 is TGTGCCAGCAGCCCAGGAGGACAGGGGGCCAGTGGGGAGACCCAGTACTTC. It yields the protein CASSPGGQGASGETQYF.

This chain links TRBV20-1 with TRBJ1-2; 7 bases match TRBD1. The junction had 7 bases not matched to a gene; V was cut back by 2 bases and J by 4 bases. Germline V gene data show CDR1 as DFQATT and CDR2 as SNEGSKA (reference sequence). This CDR3 is built from 14 residues. The CDR3 sequence: CSARTGDGGYGYTF. Written as DNA, the CDR3 is TGCAGTGCTAGAACAGGGGACGGCGGCTATGGCTACACCTTC.

V usage is TRBV15 and J usage is TRBJ1-2, with D perhaps matching TRBD1 (5 bases). Germline V gene data show CDR1 as LNHNV and CDR2 as YYDKDF (reference sequence). Trimming took off 3 bases at V and 3 bases at J, with 11 bases between the two ends. The CDR3 sequence is 14 residues long. The CDR3 protein is CATSSEYRHYGYTF. In DNA, the CDR3 is TGTGCCACCAGCAGTGAATACAGGCACTATGGCTACACCTTC. Filled out from reference TRBV15 and TRBJ1-2, the complete variable domain reads DAMVIQNPRYQVTQFGKPVTLSCSQTLNHNVMYWYQQKSSQAPKLLFHYYDKDFNNEADTPDNFQSRRPNTSFCFLDIRSPGLGDTAMYLCATSSEYRHYGYTFGSGTRLTVV.